The rows below give T cell receptor beta chains drawn from one sample of a study of T cell changes during pregnancy in multiple sclerosis. TCRdb keeps only in-frame clones here, not all; method: immunoSEQ multiplex PCR. In the table there are fewer than 60,000 clones, 95% of which are singletons. Source: CD8+ T cells from peripheral blood mononuclear cells, taken in the first trimester of pregnancy. Source of these receptors: a female donor with multiple sclerosis, enrolled in a pregnancy study. Each CDR3 is given with its conserved first and last residue. A D gene is named only where the DNA matches it firmly. Clone size is stated in some rows and not others, as once, few, many or a class when expanded.

d_gene: NA
abundance: NA
j_gene: TRBJ1-2
v_gene: TRBV2
CDR3nt: TGTGCCAGCAGAACGGCAGCGGGTGGCTACACCTTC
CDR3aa: CASRTAAGGYTF

d_gene: NA
abundance: NA
j_gene: TRBJ2-5
v_gene: TRBV5-6
CDR3nt: TGTGCCAGCAGCTTGGGGCCGGAGACCCAGTACTTC
CDR3aa: CASSLGPETQYF

d_gene: TRBD1
abundance: NA
j_gene: TRBJ2-6
v_gene: TRBV9
CDR3nt: TGTGCCAGCAGCCCCAGAGGGAGACCTGACAGGGACGAATACTCTGGGGCCAACGTCCTGACTTTC
CDR3aa: CASSPRGRPDRDEYSGANVLTF

d_gene: TRBD2
abundance: once
j_gene: TRBJ2-7
v_gene: TRBV29-1
CDR3nt: TGCAGCGTTGTCGGGGCTAGCGGCTACGAGCAGTACTTC
CDR3aa: CSVVGASGYEQYF

d_gene: NA
abundance: NA
j_gene: TRBJ2-7
v_gene: TRBV27
CDR3nt: TGTGCCAGCAGCGGAGGCGTCTCCTACGAGCAGTACTTC
CDR3aa: CASSGGVSYEQYF

d_gene: NA
abundance: once
j_gene: TRBJ2-5
v_gene: TRBV7-9
CDR3nt: TGTGCCAGCAGCCCGACGGACAAAGCCCAGTACTTC
CDR3aa: CASSPTDKAQYF

d_gene: NA
abundance: NA
j_gene: TRBJ1-1
v_gene: TRBV5-5
CDR3nt: TGTGCCAGCAGCCCGCTGCAGGCCTCCCGAACTGAAGCTTTCTTT
CDR3aa: CASSPLQASRTEAFF

d_gene: NA
abundance: once
j_gene: TRBJ1-1
v_gene: TRBV2
CDR3nt: TGTGCCAGCAGCGAAACGGGCCCGGGGGTCACTGAAGCTTTCTTT
CDR3aa: CASSETGPGVTEAFF

d_gene: NA
abundance: NA
j_gene: TRBJ1-5
v_gene: TRBV5-1
CDR3nt: TGCGCCAGCAGCCTCCGCGGGAATAGCAATCAGCCCCAGCATTTT
CDR3aa: CASSLRGNSNQPQHF

d_gene: NA
abundance: once
j_gene: TRBJ1-1
v_gene: TRBV18
CDR3nt: TGTGCCAGCTCACTTGGGACACGGAACACTGAAGCTTTCTTT
CDR3aa: CASSLGTRNTEAFF

d_gene: TRBD2
abundance: once
j_gene: TRBJ2-5
v_gene: TRBV6-1
CDR3nt: TGTGCCAGCAGTGAAAGACGTCTAGCGGGAGTCGAGACCCAGTACTTC
CDR3aa: CASSERRLAGVETQYF

d_gene: NA
abundance: NA
j_gene: TRBJ2-5
v_gene: TRBV11-2
CDR3nt: TGTGCCAGCAGTCCCTGGGACAACCAAGAGACCCAGTACTTC
CDR3aa: CASSPWDNQETQYF

d_gene: NA
abundance: once
j_gene: TRBJ2-3
v_gene: TRBV27
CDR3nt: TGTGCCAGCAGTTTATCGGAGGGGGCAATACTACATACGCAGTATTTT
CDR3aa: CASSLSEGAILHTQYF

d_gene: NA
abundance: few
j_gene: TRBJ1-5
v_gene: TRBV5-1
CDR3nt: TGCGCCAGCAGCTTGAGGGCAGGGGAGAATCAGCCCCAGCATTTT
CDR3aa: CASSLRAGENQPQHF

d_gene: NA
abundance: once
j_gene: TRBJ2-1
v_gene: TRBV27
CDR3nt: TGTGCCAGCTCCGAGGGGGATGAGCAGTTCTTC
CDR3aa: CASSEGDEQFF

d_gene: TRBD1
abundance: NA
j_gene: TRBJ1-1
v_gene: TRBV9
CDR3nt: TGTGCCAGCAGCGCTAAGACAGGGGGCTCGGACACTGAAGCTTTCTTT
CDR3aa: CASSAKTGGSDTEAFF

d_gene: TRBD1
abundance: NA
j_gene: TRBJ1-1
v_gene: TRBV19
CDR3nt: TGTGCCAGTAGCTTGGGACAGGCCACTGAAGCTTTCTTT
CDR3aa: CASSLGQATEAFF

d_gene: TRBD2
abundance: NA
j_gene: TRBJ2-7
v_gene: TRBV14
CDR3nt: TGTGCCAGCAGCCTCGGGACTAGCGGCTTCTACGAGCAGTACTTC
CDR3aa: CASSLGTSGFYEQYF

d_gene: NA
abundance: NA
j_gene: TRBJ2-7
v_gene: TRBV19
CDR3nt: TGTGCCAGTAGTATAAGAGCGGCTTTTTCCTACGAGCAGTACTTC
CDR3aa: CASSIRAAFSYEQYF

d_gene: TRBD1
abundance: once
j_gene: TRBJ1-1
v_gene: TRBV5-1
CDR3nt: TGCGCCAGCAGCCCCTCAGGGGGAATCGAAGCTTTCTTT
CDR3aa: CASSPSGGIEAFF

d_gene: TRBD2
abundance: NA
j_gene: TRBJ2-1
v_gene: TRBV2
CDR3nt: TGTGCCAGCCAACTAGCGGCGGACCACAATGAGCAGTTCTTC
CDR3aa: CASQLAADHNEQFF

d_gene: NA
abundance: NA
j_gene: TRBJ1-1
v_gene: TRBV9
CDR3nt: TGTGCCAGCAGCGTACTCGGAGCCTCGGAAGCTTTCTTT
CDR3aa: CASSVLGASEAFF

d_gene: TRBD1
abundance: NA
j_gene: TRBJ2-7
v_gene: TRBV5-6
CDR3nt: TGTGCCAGCAGCTCCTCCGGGACAGCCTACGAGCAGTACTTC
CDR3aa: CASSSSGTAYEQYF

d_gene: NA
abundance: NA
j_gene: TRBJ2-5
v_gene: TRBV4-2
CDR3nt: TGTGCCAGCAGCCACTTTACAGGGGGAGGGCTGGAGACCCAGTACTTC
CDR3aa: CASSHFTGGGLETQYF

d_gene: NA
abundance: NA
j_gene: TRBJ2-7
v_gene: TRBV5-6
CDR3nt: TGTGCCAGCAGCTGGGGCCGTGGGTACGAGCAGTACTTC
CDR3aa: CASSWGRGYEQYF

d_gene: NA
abundance: once
j_gene: TRBJ2-7
v_gene: TRBV19
CDR3nt: TGTGCCAGTACCCCGTTCCGGGGATCCTACGAGCAGTACTTC
CDR3aa: CASTPFRGSYEQYF

d_gene: NA
abundance: NA
j_gene: TRBJ1-1
v_gene: TRBV19
CDR3nt: TGTGCCAGTAGTATGCGAGGGATGAACACTGAAGCTTTCTTT
CDR3aa: CASSMRGMNTEAFF

d_gene: NA
abundance: NA
j_gene: TRBJ2-2
v_gene: TRBV11-3
CDR3nt: TGTGCCAGCAGCCCAGAGAACACCGGGGAGCTGTTTTTT
CDR3aa: CASSPENTGELFF

d_gene: NA
abundance: NA
j_gene: TRBJ1-1
v_gene: TRBV19
CDR3nt: TGTGCCAGTAGTATCTCCAGGGGCACTGAAGCTTTCTTT
CDR3aa: CASSISRGTEAFF

d_gene: NA
abundance: NA
j_gene: TRBJ1-2
v_gene: TRBV27
CDR3nt: TGTGCCAGCAGGCGATCCCGGGACTTTAACTATGGCTACACCTTC
CDR3aa: CASRRSRDFNYGYTF

d_gene: TRBD2
abundance: NA
j_gene: TRBJ2-1
v_gene: TRBV9
CDR3nt: TGTGCCAGCAGCGTGGGGACTAGCGGCTCCTACAATGAGCAGTTCTTC
CDR3aa: CASSVGTSGSYNEQFF

d_gene: NA
abundance: once
j_gene: TRBJ2-5
v_gene: TRBV6-1
CDR3nt: TGTGCCAGCACCGAAGAGACCCAGTACTTC
CDR3aa: CASTEETQYF

d_gene: NA
abundance: NA
j_gene: TRBJ1-3
v_gene: TRBV28
CDR3nt: TGTGCCAGCAGTTTTAGGGGAACACATGGAAACACCATATATTTT
CDR3aa: CASSFRGTHGNTIYF

d_gene: NA
abundance: NA
j_gene: TRBJ1-5
v_gene: TRBV19
CDR3nt: TGTGCCAGTAGTATAGTCAGCCATCAGGACAGCCCTCGCAATCAGCCCCAGCATTTT
CDR3aa: CASSIVSHQDSPRNQPQHF

d_gene: TRBD2
abundance: NA
j_gene: TRBJ2-1
v_gene: TRBV5-1
CDR3nt: TGCGCCAGCAGCTTCCGGGGGGGCGGGAGTTCGCAGAATGAGCAGTTCTTC
CDR3aa: CASSFRGGGSSQNEQFF

d_gene: NA
abundance: NA
j_gene: TRBJ2-1
v_gene: TRBV29-1
CDR3nt: TGCAGCGTTGTTTATTTGGGCGTCGATGAGCAGTTCTTC
CDR3aa: CSVVYLGVDEQFF

d_gene: TRBD2
abundance: NA
j_gene: TRBJ2-7
v_gene: TRBV6-1
CDR3nt: TGTGCCAGCAGTGAAGCACTAGCGGGAGGGCTGTACGAGCAGTACTTC
CDR3aa: CASSEALAGGLYEQYF

d_gene: TRBD1
abundance: NA
j_gene: TRBJ2-7
v_gene: TRBV27
CDR3nt: TGTGCCAGCAGTCCCATGACAGGGGGAAGCTCCTACGAGCAGTACTTC
CDR3aa: CASSPMTGGSSYEQYF

d_gene: TRBD1
abundance: NA
j_gene: TRBJ2-7
v_gene: TRBV5-3
CDR3nt: TGTGCCAGAAGCGACCGGGACAGGGGCTACGAGCAGTACTTC
CDR3aa: CARSDRDRGYEQYF

d_gene: TRBD1
abundance: NA
j_gene: TRBJ2-4
v_gene: TRBV5-8
CDR3nt: TGTGCCAGCAGCTCGGCAAGGGACAGGGGGCTTATGGGGGCCAAAAACATTCAGTACTTC
CDR3aa: CASSSARDRGLMGAKNIQYF

d_gene: NA
abundance: NA
j_gene: TRBJ2-2
v_gene: TRBV13
CDR3nt: TGTGCCAGCAGCCCAACGAACACCGGGGAGCTGTTTTTT
CDR3aa: CASSPTNTGELFF

d_gene: NA
abundance: NA
j_gene: TRBJ1-1
v_gene: TRBV10-3
CDR3nt: TGTGCCATCAGTCAACAGACAGGCTACACTGAAGCTTTCTTT
CDR3aa: CAISQQTGYTEAFF

d_gene: NA
abundance: NA
j_gene: TRBJ2-7
v_gene: TRBV9
CDR3nt: TGTGCCAGCAGCGTAGACGGTTCCTACGAGCAGTACTTC
CDR3aa: CASSVDGSYEQYF

d_gene: NA
abundance: few
j_gene: TRBJ1-2
v_gene: TRBV5-4
CDR3nt: TGTGCCAGCAGCTTGGAGGCAGGCGCTAACTATGGCTACACCTTC
CDR3aa: CASSLEAGANYGYTF

d_gene: NA
abundance: NA
j_gene: TRBJ2-7
v_gene: TRBV27
CDR3nt: TGTGCCAGCAGTCACACACAGGGAGTCCCCTACGAGCAGTACTTC
CDR3aa: CASSHTQGVPYEQYF

d_gene: TRBD2
abundance: NA
j_gene: TRBJ2-7
v_gene: TRBV13
CDR3nt: TGTGCCAGCAGCTTGGGAGGGTCCTACGAGCAGTACTTC
CDR3aa: CASSLGGSYEQYF

d_gene: TRBD1
abundance: NA
j_gene: TRBJ1-4
v_gene: TRBV5-4
CDR3nt: TGTGCCAGCAGCCCAGACAGGGACGAAAAACTGTTTTTT
CDR3aa: CASSPDRDEKLFF

d_gene: TRBD1
abundance: NA
j_gene: TRBJ2-7
v_gene: TRBV5-1
CDR3nt: TGCGCCAGCAGCTTTAGCCAGGGGGCCAAGGAGTTGAACTTC
CDR3aa: CASSFSQGAKELNF

d_gene: NA
abundance: NA
j_gene: TRBJ1-5
v_gene: TRBV21-1
CDR3nt: TGTGCCAGCAGCAAAGATAGGGGCGACAGCAATCAGCCCCAGCATTTT
CDR3aa: CASSKDRGDSNQPQHF

d_gene: NA
abundance: NA
j_gene: TRBJ2-5
v_gene: TRBV19
CDR3nt: TGTGCCAGTAGTTCTTTAGTAGGGAGAAACCAAGAGACCCAGTACTTC
CDR3aa: CASSSLVGRNQETQYF

d_gene: NA
abundance: NA
j_gene: TRBJ1-1
v_gene: TRBV7-9
CDR3nt: TGTGCCAGCAGCCGGGGACACAAGAACACTGAAGCTTTCTTT
CDR3aa: CASSRGHKNTEAFF

d_gene: TRBD2
abundance: NA
j_gene: TRBJ2-5
v_gene: TRBV2
CDR3nt: TGTGCCAGCAGTGAAGCCTTCGTTGGGACTAGCGGGAGGGTATTGGAGACCCAGTACTTC
CDR3aa: CASSEAFVGTSGRVLETQYF

d_gene: NA
abundance: NA
j_gene: TRBJ2-7
v_gene: TRBV29-1
CDR3nt: TGCAGCGTCTTAGTTCCGGGTCAACGCTACGAGCAGTACTTC
CDR3aa: CSVLVPGQRYEQYF

d_gene: NA
abundance: NA
j_gene: TRBJ1-1
v_gene: TRBV4-1
CDR3nt: TGCGCCAGCAGCCAACCCGCGGGGTACATGAACACTGAAGCTTTCTTT
CDR3aa: CASSQPAGYMNTEAFF